Below, 17 T cell receptor beta chains from the same sample are listed, as sequenced in a study of HIV-infected patients and healthy controls. No cell fractionation was done, so the repertoire covers all unsorted peripheral blood T cells. Alpha and beta constant-region primers primed reverse transcription of around 0.5 ug RNA. Using multiplexing indices, alpha and beta chain libraries were generated apart by chain-specific third strand synthesis. TCRdb re-derived calls from the 5' RACE reads in MiXCR, one entry per CDR3 protein. The table lists some 9,600 distinct CDR3 sequences, roughly 7.7% of them singletons. The sample was blood, taken before antiretroviral therapy. The receptors originated from an adult with HIV infection.

Remarks on this clonotype: Being one base from a much bigger clone, this may be a read error. This chain's CDR3 is CATSDRGVGQGTGGLFF. The CDR3, as DNA: TGTGCCACCAGTGACAGAGGAGTCGGACAAGGCACCGGGGGGCTGTTTTTT. The rearrangement links TRBV24-1 to TRBJ2-2; tentative D call: TRBD2 (6 bases). Germline V gives CDR1 KGHDR, CDR2 SFDVKD. CDR3 size: 17 residues.

This clonotype was found many times. V is TRBV10-3 and J is TRBJ1-1, with 7 bases aligning to TRBD1. The V gene end was trimmed by 11 bases and the J gene end by 1 base; junction bases not matched to a gene: 7. This CDR3 spans 13 amino acids. Per the germline V gene, CDR1 is ENHRY and CDR2 is SYGVKD. CDR3 sequence: CALRGQPNTEAFF. The CDR3 nucleotides are TGTGCCCTTAGGGGACAGCCGAACACTGAAGCTTTCTTT.

V usage is TRBV12-5 and J usage is TRBJ2-5; 8 bases are a match to TRBD2. Germline CDR1 reads LGHNT; CDR2 reads FRNRAP. The CDR3 is made up of 14 amino acids. V was pared by 5 bases and J by 3 bases, with 5 bases of the junction left unmatched. Here the CDR3 DNA reads TGTGCTAGTGGTCTGCGGGGGGTAGAAGAGACCCAGTACTTC. It translates to CASGLRGVEETQYF.

Many counts were recorded for this clonotype. The V gene is TRBV9, the J gene TRBJ1-2, with D perhaps TRBD1 (6 bases). The germline V and J ends were trimmed by 2 bases and 2 bases, with 13 bases remaining between them. Germline-derived CDR1 and CDR2 are SGDLS and YYNGEE. There are 15 residues in the CDR3. CDR3 protein: CASSVFPQGNYGYTF. DNA for the CDR3: TGTGCCAGCAGCGTTTTCCCTCAGGGGAACTATGGCTACACCTTC.

This clonotype rates as medium-sized. The chain carries TRBV3-1 and TRBJ1-2; D gene uncertain. Trimming removed 0 bases from V and 3 bases from J, with 14 bases in between. Germline values: CDR1 LGHDT, CDR2 YNNKEL (reference sequence). The CDR3 runs to 16 residues. The CDR3 DNA reads TGTGCCAGCAGCCAAGATTTTGGTCAGGACCACTATGGCTACACCTTC. Translation: CASSQDFGQDHYGYTF.

This chain links TRBV20-1 with TRBJ2-1, with 12 bases that match TRBD2. V lost 2 bases and J lost 5; bases outside the gene matches: 19. Germline CDR1 DFQATT, CDR2 SNEGSKA (reference sequence). This CDR3 spans 20 amino acids. The DNA of the CDR3 is TGCAGTGCTAGATCCCCCCTGGGACTAGCGGGCCCAATCCAAAACAATGAGCAGTTCTTC. This sequence encodes CSARSPLGLAGPIQNNEQFF.

Ten or more counts support this clonotype. The gene calls are TRBV10-3 and TRBJ1-2; TRBD1 matches at 7 bases. Germline CDR1 is ENHRY and CDR2 is SYGVKD. CDR3 length: 14 residues. The V and J ends lost 3 bases and 3 bases, in that order; junction bases with no gene match: 4. The CDR3 here is CAISEGGTYYGYTF. The CDR3 DNA follows: TGTGCCATCAGTGAAGGGGGCACGTACTATGGCTACACCTTC.

This clonotype was seen at least ten times. V usage is TRBV20-1 and J usage is TRBJ2-7, with D hard to call. Germline V lookup: CDR1 DFQATT, CDR2 SNEGSKA (reference sequence). This CDR3 comprises 14 residues. The V end was cut by 1 base, the J end by 1 base, with 11 bases between. DNA for the CDR3: TGCAGTGCTAGAGGACCGAACTTTTCCTACGAGCAGTACTTC. It yields the protein CSARGPNFSYEQYF.

This clonotype occurred many times. The V call is TRBV5-5, the J call TRBJ2-7; D is perhaps TRBD2 (5 bases). V dropped 2 bases and J dropped 3 bases, with 12 bases sitting between them. The CDR3 is made up of 14 amino acids. The germline gives CDR1 SGHKS, CDR2 YYEKEE (reference sequence). CDR3 in amino acids: CASSFYLAYYEQYF. Written as DNA, the CDR3 is TGTGCCAGCAGCTTTTACCTAGCCTACTACGAGCAGTACTTC.

This clonotype was picked up many times. V and J are TRBV25-1 and TRBJ2-1, with D hard to call. V was cut by 5 bases and J by 7 bases, with 18 bases left in between. Germline-derived CDR1 and CDR2 are MGHDK and SYGVNS. The CDR3 is made up of 15 amino acids. In DNA form, the CDR3 reads TGTGCCAGCAGTCCGGCAGCCCGAGATAAGAATGAGCAGTTCTTC. Protein product: CASSPAARDKNEQFF.

This clonotype was seen repeatedly, ten times or more. The gene calls are TRBV20-1 and TRBJ1-2; D perhaps matches TRBD1 (5 bases). Germline-derived CDR1 and CDR2 are DFQATT and SNEGSKA (reference sequence). This CDR3 has 15 amino acids. The V end was cut by 0 bases, the J end by 7 bases, with 18 bases between. The CDR3 is CSARDVVQGSLGYTF. Here the CDR3 DNA reads TGCAGTGCTAGAGATGTCGTGCAGGGTAGTCTTGGCTACACCTTC.

This clonotype came up many times. V usage is TRBV7-9 and J usage is TRBJ2-1; 9 bases are a match to TRBD1. Trimming removed 5 bases from V and 7 bases from J; junction bases left unmatched: 6. The CDR3 spans 14 residues. Germline-derived CDR1 and CDR2 are SEHNR and FQNEAQ (reference sequence). The CDR3 sequence: CASSPGTGPNEQFF. For the CDR3, the DNA is TGTGCCAGCAGCCCAGGGACAGGGCCTAATGAGCAGTTCTTC.

This clonotype was seen repeatedly, ten times or more. This CDR3 is CASSVEAGGGEQYF. CDR3 coding DNA: TGTGCCAGCAGCGTAGAAGCGGGGGGTGGTGAGCAGTACTTC. V and J are TRBV9 and TRBJ2-7; 9 positions agree with TRBD2. V was clipped by 0 bases and J by 7 bases; unmatched bases: 5. There are 14 residues in the CDR3. Germline V gene data show CDR1 as SGDLS and CDR2 as YYNGEE.

The sample holds many counts of this clonotype. The chain carries TRBV27 and TRBJ2-1; 9 positions match TRBD2. Germline CDR1 is MNHEY and CDR2 is SMNVEV (reference sequence). The ends lost 5 bases at V and 7 bases at J; junction bases unmatched: 9. This CDR3 has 15 amino acids. This CDR3 reads CASSVGTSWGNEQFF. CDR3 coding DNA: TGTGCCAGCAGTGTCGGGACTAGCTGGGGGAATGAGCAGTTCTTC.

This clonotype was seen at least ten times. The rearrangement joins TRBV11-2 to TRBJ2-3, with no clear D. This CDR3 has 14 amino acids. Trimming left V 3 bases short and J 7 bases short, with 14 bases between. Germline V lookup: CDR1 SGHAT, CDR2 FQNNGV. The CDR3 DNA follows: TGTGCCAGCAGCTTTCAGGCGCCGGCCCATACGCAGTATTTT. Protein sequence: CASSFQAPAHTQYF.

This clonotype was detected ten times or more. The chain recombines TRBV7-8 with TRBJ1-5; 7 nucleotides line up with TRBD1. The CDR3 length is 15 residues. After removal of 4 bases from V and 4 bases from J, the junction contained 7 bases not matched to a gene. Germline V gene sequence: CDR1 SGHVS, CDR2 FQNEAQ. This CDR3 is CASSSGQTSNQPQHF. For the CDR3, the DNA is TGTGCCAGCAGCTCGGGACAGACTTCTAATCAGCCCCAGCATTTT.

Only a few counts were recorded for this clonotype. CDR3 bases: TGTGCCAGCTCCCCTGGGCAGGGGCGGAATGAGCAGTTCTTC. Amino acid sequence: CASSPGQGRNEQFF. The chain has TRBV25-1 and TRBJ2-1; possible D gene TRBD1, 6 bases. V gave up 8 bases and J gave up 7 bases, with 18 bases separating them. The germline gives CDR1 MGHDK, CDR2 SYGVNS. This CDR3 is built from 14 residues.